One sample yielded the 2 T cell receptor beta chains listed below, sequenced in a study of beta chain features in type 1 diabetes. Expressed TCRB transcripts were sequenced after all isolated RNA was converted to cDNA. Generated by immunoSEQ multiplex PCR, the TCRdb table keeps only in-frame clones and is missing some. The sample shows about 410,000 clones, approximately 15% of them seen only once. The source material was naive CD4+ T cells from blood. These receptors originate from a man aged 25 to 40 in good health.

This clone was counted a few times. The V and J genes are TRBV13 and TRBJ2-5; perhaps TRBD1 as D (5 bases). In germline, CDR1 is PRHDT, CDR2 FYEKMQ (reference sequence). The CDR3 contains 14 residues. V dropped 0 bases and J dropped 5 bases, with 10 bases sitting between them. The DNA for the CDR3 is TGTGCCAGCAGCTTAGGGGGTGGGGCGGAGACCCAGTACTTC. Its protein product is CASSLGGGAETQYF.

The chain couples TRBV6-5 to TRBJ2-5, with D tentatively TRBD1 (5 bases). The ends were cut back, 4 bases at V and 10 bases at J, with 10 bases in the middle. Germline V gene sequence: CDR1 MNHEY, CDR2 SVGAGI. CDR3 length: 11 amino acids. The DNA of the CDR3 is TGTGCCAGCAGTTTCGACAGTGACCAGTACTTC. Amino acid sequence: CASSFDSDQYF.